A single sample gave rise to the 7 T cell receptor beta chains below, sequenced in a study of OX40 agonist ivuxolimab in advanced cancers. Here immunoSEQ multiplex PCR was the method, and the copy in TCRdb shows in-frame clones only, minus some. The sample holds 83,000 or so clones, 85% to 95% seen once. The sample consisted of CD4+ or CD8+ T cells sorted from blood, taken in a trial of the OX40 agonist ivuxolimab. Every receptor here comes from an adult with an advanced solid tumor such as melanoma, head and neck, liver or kidney cancer.

The chain joins TRBV5-6 to TRBJ1-1; possibly TRBD1 for D (6 bases). Trimming took off 2 bases at V and 6 bases at J, with 11 bases between the two ends. The CDR3 sequence is 13 residues long. CDR1 is SGHDT, CDR2 YYEEEE, per germline. Here the CDR3 DNA reads TGTGCCAGCAGCTTCGACAGGCACTCTGAAGCTTTCTTT. Protein sequence: CASSFDRHSEAFF.

The V call is TRBV19, the J call TRBJ2-7, with TRBD1 identical over 8 bases. Germline-derived CDR1 and CDR2 are LNHDA and SQIVND (reference sequence). The CDR3 contains 14 residues. The ends lost 4 bases at V and 3 bases at J; junction bases unmatched: 5. The CDR3: CASSTGTGRYEQYF. CDR3 in DNA: TGTGCCAGTAGTACCGGGACAGGACGCTACGAGCAGTACTTC.

The V call is TRBV9, the J call TRBJ2-1; 12 positions agree with TRBD2. The CDR3 is 16 amino acids. Germline V gene lookup returns CDR1 SGDLS and CDR2 YYNGEE. V gave up 4 bases and J gave up 10 bases; unmatched junction bases: 12. The CDR3 loop reads CASSTRLAGVGIEQFF. The CDR3, as DNA: TGTGCCAGCAGCACCCGACTAGCGGGAGTAGGGATAGAGCAGTTCTTC.

V and J are TRBV2 and TRBJ2-5; D might be TRBD1 (6 bases). Trimming left V 8 bases short and J 4 bases short, with 20 bases between. CDR1 and CDR2 from the germline V gene are SNHLY and FYNNEI. This CDR3 spans 15 amino acids. The CDR3 DNA reads as TGTGCCAGCTCCAGACAGGCTGCTGGAAGAGAGACCCAGTACTTC. It codes for CASSRQAAGRETQYF.

CDR3 DNA sequence: TGTGCCATCAGTGAAGGAACGGGGGCCAAAAACATTCAGTACTTC. The encoded protein is CAISEGTGAKNIQYF. This chain connects TRBV10-3 to TRBJ2-4, with TRBD2 as a possible D gene (5 bases). The CDR3 extends over 15 amino acids. The germline V and J ends were trimmed by 3 bases and 1 base, with 10 bases remaining between them. From germline, CDR1 is ENHRY and CDR2 SYGVKD.

This chain connects TRBV7-2 to TRBJ1-2; D perhaps matches TRBD1 (6 bases). CDR1 is SGHTA, CDR2 FQGNSA, per germline. V was shortened by 1 base and J by 3 bases, with 12 bases between the two germline ends. The CDR3 is 15 residues long. CDR3 protein: CASSLDWGADYGYTF. The CDR3 DNA is TGTGCCAGCAGCTTAGATTGGGGGGCTGACTATGGCTACACCTTC.

The CDR3: CATLNRGLGGQPQHF. Written as DNA, the CDR3 is TGTGCCACCCTCAACAGGGGGCTCGGGGGTCAGCCCCAGCATTTT. The gene calls are TRBV19 and TRBJ1-5, with TRBD1 identical over 9 bases. The CDR3 totals 15 residues. Germline CDR1 is LNHDA and CDR2 is SQIVND (reference sequence). V was clipped by 10 bases and J by 6 bases; unmatched bases: 13.